A single sample is the source of the 24 T cell receptor beta chains below, sequenced in a study of immune cell composition in non-small cell lung cancer. Generated by immunoSEQ multiplex PCR, the TCRdb table keeps only in-frame clones and is missing some. The sample includes thousands of clones, approximately 84% of them seen just once. The sample was lung tumor tissue. Every receptor here comes from a human donor with non-small cell lung cancer.

The chain couples TRBV4-2 to TRBJ2-7, with D tentatively TRBD1 (5 bases). The CDR3 consists of 13 residues. Germline V lookup: CDR1 LGHNA, CDR2 YNFKEQ. V was clipped by 0 bases and J by 3 bases, with 6 bases between them. The CDR3 spells CASSQDRDYEQYF. The CDR3 coding sequence is TGTGCCAGCAGCCAAGACAGGGACTACGAGCAGTACTTC.

The gene calls are TRBV5-1 and TRBJ2-6; D is ambiguous. CDR3 size: 16 residues. V lost 0 bases and J lost 3, with 10 bases in between. Germline loops: CDR1 SGHRS, CDR2 YFSETQ. The CDR3, as DNA: TGCGCCAGCAGCTTGGGACCCAGAGGTGGGGCCAACGTCCTGACTTTC. Protein: CASSLGPRGGANVLTF.

The V and J genes are TRBV19 and TRBJ2-2, with D possibly matching TRBD2 (5 bases). The germline V and J ends were trimmed by 7 bases and 2 bases, with 14 bases remaining between them. The CDR3 length is 15 residues. CDR1 is LNHDA and CDR2 is SQIVND in the germline V gene (reference sequence). CDR3 residues: CASKSGDLNTGELFF. Here the CDR3 DNA reads TGTGCCAGTAAAAGCGGCGATTTAAACACCGGGGAGCTGTTTTTT.

CDR3 coding DNA: TGTGCCAGCAAGCCGAGTGAGGCTCACTATGGCTACACCTTC. The encoded protein is CASKPSEAHYGYTF. This chain links TRBV2 with TRBJ1-2; D unresolved. CDR1 SNHLY and CDR2 FYNNEI come from the germline V gene. The CDR3 is 14 amino acids. Trimming took off 7 bases at V and 3 bases at J, with 15 bases between the two ends. Based on the CDR3 plus reference TRBV2 and TRBJ1-2, the full variable domain is EPEVTQTPSHQVTQMGQEVILRCVPISNHLYFYWYRQILGQKVEFLVSFYNNEISEKSEIFDDQFSVERPDGSNFTLKIRSTKLEDSAMYFCASKPSEAHYGYTFGSGTRLTVV.

This clone was recorded once. J is TRBJ2-1 and V is TRBV18; the match to TRBD1 covers 10 bases. With V trimmed by 3 bases and J by 3 bases, 2 bases remained unmatched. The CDR3 is 15 amino acids. Germline V gene sequence: CDR1 KGHSH, CDR2 LQKENI. The CDR3 sequence: CASSPGQGLYNEQFF. In DNA, the CDR3 is TGTGCCAGCTCACCGGGACAGGGGCTCTACAATGAGCAGTTCTTC.

This rearrangement joins TRBV6-6 to TRBJ1-2; 7 bases match TRBD1. The CDR3 has 14 amino acids. Trimming removed 6 bases from V and 2 bases from J; junction bases left unmatched: 6. Germline assignment: CDR1 MNHNY and CDR2 SVGAGI (reference sequence). The CDR3 coding sequence is TGTGCCAGCAGGGCGACAGGGAAGAACTATGGCTACACCTTC. Encoded protein: CASRATGKNYGYTF.

The chain is built from TRBV11-2 and TRBJ1-1; the D gene is possibly TRBD1 (6 bases). Germline V gene data show CDR1 as SGHAT and CDR2 as FQNNGV. The V end was cut by 1 base, the J end by 5 bases, with 23 bases between. The CDR3 runs to 18 residues. The CDR3 DNA sequence: TGTGCCAGCAGCTTAGGGGTGACAGGCGTCTCAACGTGGACTGAAGCTTTCTTT. Translated, it gives CASSLGVTGVSTWTEAFF.

J is TRBJ2-2 and V is TRBV9; 8 bases map to TRBD2. V shed 4 bases, J shed 8 bases, and the junction held 10 bases outside the gene matches. Germline CDR1 and CDR2: SGDLS and YYNGEE. This CDR3 contains 15 residues. This chain's CDR3 is CASSPQVAGTGELFF. The DNA of the CDR3 is TGTGCCAGCAGCCCCCAAGTAGCGGGGACAGGGGAGCTGTTTTTT.

The CDR3 region has the DNA TGTGCCAGCAGCTTGGTACAGGGTTTTGCCTACGAGCAGTACTTC. It translates to CASSLVQGFAYEQYF. This sequence joins TRBV7-9 and TRBJ2-7; weak D call: TRBD1 (6 bases). The CDR3 is 15 amino acids. Germline-derived CDR1 and CDR2 are SEHNR and FQNEAQ (reference sequence). The V end was cut by 3 bases, the J end by 2 bases, with 14 bases between.

The V gene is TRBV7-2, the J gene TRBJ2-3; D is unresolved. Trimming pared 7 bases from V and 6 bases from J, leaving 8 bases between. CDR3 length: 11 amino acids. Germline CDR1 and CDR2: SGHTA and FQGNSA. CDR3 nucleotide sequence: TGTGCCAGCACCCCCGGGGATACGCAGTATTTT. Its translation: CASTPGDTQYF.

The rearrangement links TRBV7-9 to TRBJ1-2; D may be TRBD1 (6 bases). This CDR3 is 13 amino acids long. CDR1 is SEHNR and CDR2 is FQNEAQ in the germline V gene (reference sequence). Trimming cost V 3 bases and J 9 bases, with 14 bases left between them. The CDR3 loop reads CASSFWSGDSYTF. The DNA of the CDR3 is TGTGCCAGCAGCTTCTGGTCAGGGGACAGCTACACCTTC.

The chain carries TRBV11-2 and TRBJ2-5; 9 bases align to TRBD1. V lost 5 bases, J lost 5 bases, and 3 bases stayed unmatched. The germline V gene encodes CDR1 SGHAT and CDR2 FQNNGV. The CDR3 contains 13 residues. CDR3 in DNA: TGTGCCAGCAGCCGGACAGGGGTGGAGACCCAGTACTTC. It specifies CASSRTGVETQYF. Complete variable domain (other parts from reference TRBV11-2 and TRBJ2-5): EAGVAQSPRYKIIEKRQSVAFWCNPISGHATLYWYQQILGQGPKLLIQFQNNGVVDDSQLPKDRFSAERLKGVDSTLKIQPAKLEDSAVYLCASSRTGVETQYFGPGTRLLVL.

This chain joins TRBV30 and TRBJ2-3; 8 bases agree with TRBD1. The V gene end was trimmed by 2 bases and the J gene end by 4 bases; junction bases not matched to a gene: 8. The CDR3 length is 15 residues. CDR1 and CDR2 (germline): GTSNPN, SVGIG (reference sequence). In nucleotides, the CDR3 is TGTGCCTGGAGTAAACCAGGGGGCTTGGCAGATACGCAGTATTTT. Encoded protein: CAWSKPGGLADTQYF.

The gene calls are TRBV6-1 and TRBJ1-1; possibly TRBD1 for D (5 bases). The germline CDR1 and CDR2 sequences are MNHNS and SASEGT. The CDR3 length is 14 residues. The ends were cut back, 6 bases at V and 0 bases at J, with 11 bases in the middle. Here the CDR3 DNA reads TGTGCCAGCAGATTACAGGCCATGAACACTGAAGCTTTCTTT. Its protein is CASRLQAMNTEAFF.

The V call is TRBV4-1, the J call TRBJ1-1; 9 positions agree with TRBD1. Germline CDR1 reads MGHRA; CDR2 reads YSYEKL. CDR3 length equals 16 residues. Trimming removed 2 bases from V and 3 bases from J; junction bases left unmatched: 7. CDR3 residues: CASSQPPGQGYTEAFF. CDR3 nucleotides: TGCGCCAGCAGCCAACCTCCGGGACAGGGATACACTGAAGCTTTCTTT.

The gene calls are TRBV4-3 and TRBJ2-1; D is unresolved. Deletions cut 3 bases from V and 6 bases from J, with 12 bases between. In germline, CDR1 is LGHNA, CDR2 YSLEER. This CDR3 is built from 14 residues. In DNA, the CDR3 is TGCGCCAGCAGCCAGGGTCCGGGTCCCAATGAGCAGTTCTTC. Translation gives CASSQGPGPNEQFF.

The rearrangement uses TRBV5-6 and TRBJ2-1; D call uncertain. Trimming shortened V by 3 bases and J by 9 bases, and 13 bases separated the two germline ends. CDR1 and CDR2 (germline): SGHDT, YYEEEE. The CDR3 sequence is 13 residues long. CDR3 DNA sequence: TGTGCCAGCAGCTCTATCGAGAGCCGTGAGCAGTTCTTC. It translates to CASSSIESREQFF.

The J gene is TRBJ2-1, the V gene TRBV21-1; TRBD2, the table's D call, lacks a check against the DNA. TRBV21-1 is labeled a pseudogene. This CDR3 is 15 amino acids long. The CDR3 sequence is CASSKVFSLVYEQFF. DNA for the CDR3: TGTGCCAGCAGCAAAGTTTTTAGTCTGGTTTACGAGCAGTTCTTC.

This clone was seen once. The CDR3 loop is CASSPTPTNIQYF. The CDR3 DNA reads as TGTGCCAGCAGCCCTACCCCCACAAACATTCAGTACTTC. This chain joins TRBV7-2 and TRBJ2-4; no clear D. Trimming left V 5 bases short and J 6 bases short, with 11 bases between. This CDR3 region has 13 residues. Germline values: CDR1 SGHTA, CDR2 FQGNSA.

This sequence joins TRBV7-9 and TRBJ1-2, with D unclear. The CDR3 covers 14 residues. Trimming took off 0 bases at V and 6 bases at J, with 11 bases between the two ends. CDR1 and CDR2 from the germline V gene are SEHNR and FQNEAQ (reference sequence). The CDR3 nucleotides read TGTGCCAGCAGCTTAGCAGCCCGTATAGATGGCTACACCTTC. Its translation: CASSLAARIDGYTF.

This clone was detected once. The rearrangement uses TRBV6-1 and TRBJ2-7; no reliable D call. V was shortened by 7 bases and J by 3 bases, with 7 bases between the two germline ends. Per the germline V gene, CDR1 is MNHNS and CDR2 is SASEGT. The CDR3 runs 11 residues. CDR3 DNA sequence: TGTGCCAGCAACACAGTCTACGAGCAGTACTTC. Amino acid sequence: CASNTVYEQYF.

The chain joins TRBV5-4 to TRBJ1-2; no clear D. The CDR3 is 17 amino acids. From germline, CDR1 is SGHNT and CDR2 YYREEE (reference sequence). V gave up 0 bases and J gave up 4 bases, with 19 bases separating them. DNA of the CDR3: TGTGCCAGCAGCTTGGAGAGAGACAAACCAGCGGCCTATGGCTACACCTTC. Translated, it gives CASSLERDKPAAYGYTF.

The chain carries TRBV9 and TRBJ2-2; maybe TRBD2 (7 bases). The CDR3 is 14 amino acids. The germline V gene encodes CDR1 SGDLS and CDR2 YYNGEE. V dropped 9 bases and J dropped 2 bases, with 14 bases sitting between them. CDR3 protein: CATRGALNTGELFF. The CDR3 coding sequence is TGTGCCACCCGGGGGGCTCTAAACACCGGGGAGCTGTTTTTT.

V usage is TRBV5-1 and J usage is TRBJ2-5, with 8 bases lining up with TRBD2. The CDR3 has 15 residues. Germline V gene data show CDR1 as SGHRS and CDR2 as YFSETQ. The trim removed 2 bases at V and 5 bases at J, leaving 8 bases unmatched. CDR3 nucleotides: TGCGCCAGCAGCTTAAGCGGGGGCGAGGGGGAGACCCAGTACTTC. Its translation is CASSLSGGEGETQYF.